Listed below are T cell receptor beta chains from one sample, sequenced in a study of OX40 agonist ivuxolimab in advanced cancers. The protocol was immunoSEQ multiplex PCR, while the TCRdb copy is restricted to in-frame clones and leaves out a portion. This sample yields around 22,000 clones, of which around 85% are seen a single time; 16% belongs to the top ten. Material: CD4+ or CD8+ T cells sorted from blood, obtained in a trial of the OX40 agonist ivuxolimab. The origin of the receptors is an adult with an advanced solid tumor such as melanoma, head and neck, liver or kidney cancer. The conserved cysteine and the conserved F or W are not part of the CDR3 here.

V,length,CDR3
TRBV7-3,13,ASSFDRIANYGYT
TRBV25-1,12,ASSEFRGQETQY
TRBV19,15,ASSNVGVLGRSYEQY
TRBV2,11,ARGTGSTDTQY
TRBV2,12,ASRRDRVHGELF
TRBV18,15,ASSPVQSESSGNTIY
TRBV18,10,ASSPQGDEQY
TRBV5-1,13,ASSLKGQGAFGYT
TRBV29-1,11,SGTSGAPYEQY
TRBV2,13,ASSYTPGNTGELF
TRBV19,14,ASSPHLSRGSYEQY
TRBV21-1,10,ASSKEGNGYT
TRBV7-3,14,ASSLSGPGAYNEQF
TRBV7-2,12,ASSLTGTDEKLF
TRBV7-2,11,ASSLLAPGELF
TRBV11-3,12,ASSLVKSGDTQY